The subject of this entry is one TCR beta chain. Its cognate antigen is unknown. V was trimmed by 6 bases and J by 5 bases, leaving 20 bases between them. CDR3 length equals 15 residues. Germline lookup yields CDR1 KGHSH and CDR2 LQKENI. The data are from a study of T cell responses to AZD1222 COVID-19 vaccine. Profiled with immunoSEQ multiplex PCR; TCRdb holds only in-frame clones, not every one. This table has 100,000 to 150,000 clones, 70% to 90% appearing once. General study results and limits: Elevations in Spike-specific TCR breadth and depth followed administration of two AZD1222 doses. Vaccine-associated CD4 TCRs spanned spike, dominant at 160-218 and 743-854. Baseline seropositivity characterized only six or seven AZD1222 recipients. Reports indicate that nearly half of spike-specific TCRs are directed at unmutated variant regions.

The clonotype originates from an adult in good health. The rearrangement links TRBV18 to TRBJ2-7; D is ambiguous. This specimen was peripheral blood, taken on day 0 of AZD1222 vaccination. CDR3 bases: TGTGCCAGCTCGTCTCCCCTTATAACCCCCCACGAGCAGTACTTC. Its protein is CASSSPLITPHEQYF.